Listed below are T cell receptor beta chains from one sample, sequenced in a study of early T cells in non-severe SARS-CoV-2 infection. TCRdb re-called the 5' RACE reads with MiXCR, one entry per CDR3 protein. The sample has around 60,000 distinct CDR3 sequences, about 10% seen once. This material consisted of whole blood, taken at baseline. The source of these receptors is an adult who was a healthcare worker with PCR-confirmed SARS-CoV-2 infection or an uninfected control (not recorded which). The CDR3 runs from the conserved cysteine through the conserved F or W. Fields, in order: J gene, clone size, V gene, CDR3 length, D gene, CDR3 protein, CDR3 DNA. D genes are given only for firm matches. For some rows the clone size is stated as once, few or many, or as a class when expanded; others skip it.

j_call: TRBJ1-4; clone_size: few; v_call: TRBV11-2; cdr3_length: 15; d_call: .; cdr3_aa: CASSPGTPSGEKLFF; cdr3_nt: TGTGCCAGCAGCCCAGGGACGCCCTCGGGTGAAAAACTGTTTTTT
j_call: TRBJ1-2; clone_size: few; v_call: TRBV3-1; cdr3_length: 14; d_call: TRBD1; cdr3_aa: CASNPGGASYGYTF; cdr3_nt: TGTGCCAGCAACCCAGGGGGCGCTTCCTATGGCTACACCTTC
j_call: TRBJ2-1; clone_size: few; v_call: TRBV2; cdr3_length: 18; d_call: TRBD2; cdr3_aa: CASPLRTSGGAPDNEQFF; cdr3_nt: TGTGCCTCGCCGCTGCGAACTAGCGGGGGGGCCCCGGACAATGAGCAGTTCTTC
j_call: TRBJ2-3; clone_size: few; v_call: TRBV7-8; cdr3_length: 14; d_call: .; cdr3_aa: CASNRGARTDTQYF; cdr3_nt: TGTGCCAGCAACCGGGGGGCCCGCACAGATACGCAGTATTTT
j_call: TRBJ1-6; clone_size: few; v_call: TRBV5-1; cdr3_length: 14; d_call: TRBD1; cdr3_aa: CASSKGQGDSPLHF; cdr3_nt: TGCGCCAGCAGCAAGGGACAGGGGGATTCACCCCTCCACTTT
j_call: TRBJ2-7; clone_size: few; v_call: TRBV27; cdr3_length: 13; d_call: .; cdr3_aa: CASRMGSSYEQYF; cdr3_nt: TGTGCCAGCAGAATGGGTTCCTCCTACGAGCAGTACTTC
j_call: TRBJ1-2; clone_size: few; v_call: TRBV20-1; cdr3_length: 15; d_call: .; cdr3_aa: CSAAGDGILAGGYTF; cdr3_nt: TGCAGTGCTGCGGGGGACGGTATTCTGGCTGGAGGCTACACCTTC
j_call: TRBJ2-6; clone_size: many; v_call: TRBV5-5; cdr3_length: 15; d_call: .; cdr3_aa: CASSRAGAGANVLTF; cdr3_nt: TGTGCCAGCAGCCGTGCAGGGGCTGGGGCCAACGTCCTGACTTTC
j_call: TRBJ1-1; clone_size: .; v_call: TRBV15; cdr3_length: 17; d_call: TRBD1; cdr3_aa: CATSRDGTGPSRTEAFF; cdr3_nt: TGTGCCACCAGCAGAGATGGGACAGGACCGTCCCGTACTGAAGCTTTCTTT
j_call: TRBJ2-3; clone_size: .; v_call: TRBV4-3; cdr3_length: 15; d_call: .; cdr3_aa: CASSQAPMGSDTQYF; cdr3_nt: TGCGCCAGCAGCCAAGCACCGATGGGGTCTGATACGCAGTATTTT
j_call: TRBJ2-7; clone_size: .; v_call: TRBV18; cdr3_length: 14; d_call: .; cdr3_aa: CASSRTTALGEQYF; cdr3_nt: TGTGCCAGCTCACGGACTACCGCTTTGGGGGAGCAGTACTTC
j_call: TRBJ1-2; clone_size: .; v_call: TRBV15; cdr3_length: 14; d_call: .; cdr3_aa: CATSRGGGREGYTF; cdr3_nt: TGTGCCACCAGCAGAGGCGGAGGGCGAGAAGGCTACACCTTC
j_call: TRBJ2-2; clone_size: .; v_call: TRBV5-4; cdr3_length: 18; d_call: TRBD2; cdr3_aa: CASSPGPGLAGNTGELFF; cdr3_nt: TGTGCCAGCAGCCCCGGCCCCGGACTAGCGGGGAACACCGGGGAGCTGTTTTTT
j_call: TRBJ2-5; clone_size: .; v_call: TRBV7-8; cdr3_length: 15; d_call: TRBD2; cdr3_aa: CASSPEGTSKETQYF; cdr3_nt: TGTGCCAGCAGCCCTGAGGGGACTAGTAAGGAGACCCAGTACTTC
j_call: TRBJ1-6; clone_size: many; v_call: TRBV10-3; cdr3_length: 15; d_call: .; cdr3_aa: CAISETGHPGTPLHF; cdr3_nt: TGTGCCATCAGTGAGACCGGACATCCGGGCACACCCCTCCACTTT
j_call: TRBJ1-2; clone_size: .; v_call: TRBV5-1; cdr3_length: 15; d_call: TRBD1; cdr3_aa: CASSLGDRDEAGYTF; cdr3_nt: TGCGCCAGCAGCTTGGGCGACAGGGATGAGGCTGGCTACACCTTC
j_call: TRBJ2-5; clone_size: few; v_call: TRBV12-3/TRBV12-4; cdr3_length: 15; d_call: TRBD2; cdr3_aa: CASSFYGGETETQYF; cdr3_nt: TGTGCCAGCAGTTTTTACGGGGGGGAGACAGAGACCCAGTACTTC
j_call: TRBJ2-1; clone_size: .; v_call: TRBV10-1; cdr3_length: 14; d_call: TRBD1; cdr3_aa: CASPPSGGQNEQFF; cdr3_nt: TGCGCCAGCCCCCCGTCAGGGGGCCAGAATGAGCAGTTCTTC
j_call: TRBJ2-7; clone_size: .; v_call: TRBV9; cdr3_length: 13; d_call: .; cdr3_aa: CASSEDISYEQYF; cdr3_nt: TGTGCCAGCAGCGAGGACATCTCCTACGAGCAGTACTTC
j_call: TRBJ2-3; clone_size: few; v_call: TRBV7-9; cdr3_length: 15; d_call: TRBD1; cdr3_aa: CASSVRQGETDTQYF; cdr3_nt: TGTGCCAGCAGCGTCAGACAGGGGGAGACAGATACGCAGTATTTT
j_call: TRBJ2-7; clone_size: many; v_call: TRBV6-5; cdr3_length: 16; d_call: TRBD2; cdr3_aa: CASKTSGGAYTYEQYF; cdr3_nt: TGTGCCAGCAAGACTAGCGGGGGGGCCTATACCTACGAGCAGTACTTC
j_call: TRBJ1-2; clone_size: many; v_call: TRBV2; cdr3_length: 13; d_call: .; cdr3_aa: CASSSQGNYGYTF; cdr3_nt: TGTGCCAGCAGTTCCCAGGGCAACTATGGCTACACCTTC
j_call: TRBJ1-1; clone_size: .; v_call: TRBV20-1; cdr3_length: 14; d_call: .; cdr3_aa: CSAKPGRLNTEAFF; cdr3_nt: TGCAGTGCTAAACCGGGACGGTTGAACACTGAAGCTTTCTTT
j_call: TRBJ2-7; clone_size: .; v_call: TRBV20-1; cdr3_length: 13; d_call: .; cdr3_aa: CSARTVLAYEQYF; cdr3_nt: TGCAGTGCTCGGACAGTATTGGCGTACGAGCAGTACTTC
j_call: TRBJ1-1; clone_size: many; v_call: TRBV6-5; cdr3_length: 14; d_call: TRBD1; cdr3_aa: CASSYRGGKTEAFF; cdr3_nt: TGTGCCAGCAGCTACAGGGGAGGAAAGACTGAAGCTTTCTTT
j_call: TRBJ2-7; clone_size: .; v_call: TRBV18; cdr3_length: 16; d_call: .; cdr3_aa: CASSPPQRGTFREQYF; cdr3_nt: TGTGCCAGCTCACCACCGCAACGGGGGACCTTTCGGGAGCAGTACTTC
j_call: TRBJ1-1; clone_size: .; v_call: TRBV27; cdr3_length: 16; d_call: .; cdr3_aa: CASSFLWGPSNTEAFF; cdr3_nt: TGTGCCAGCAGTTTTCTCTGGGGACCGTCGAACACTGAAGCTTTCTTT